Sequencing of this TCR beta chain was carried out in a study of T cell repertoires in cytomegalovirus infection. Deletions cut 1 base from V and 4 bases from J, with 11 bases between. The length of the CDR3 is 15 residues. Germline values: CDR1 SGHTA, CDR2 FQGNSA. Each CDR3 protein gets one entry after TCRdb re-called the reads with MiXCR. This sample yields 340,000 or so distinct CDR3 sequences, of which 20% to 25% are seen a single time; 10% to 15% belongs to the top ten. This clonotype was counted many times. What it recognizes is unknown. The sample was cultured PBMCs, taken from culture after CMV antigen stimulation. The gene calls are TRBV7-2 and TRBJ2-1; D unresolved. The sequence was obtained from a human donor in good health (CMV status not recorded). Some clones in this sample may be carry-over from other donors' samples. CDR3 coding DNA: TGTGCCAGCAGCTTAGTTTCCGGGCCGTACAATGAGCAGTTCTTC. It encodes CASSLVSGPYNEQFF.